This T cell receptor (beta chain) was found in a study of T-cell reconstitution after alpha-beta-depleted transplantation in children. The CDR3 has 14 amino acids. V was shortened by 4 bases and J by 0 bases, with 10 bases between the two germline ends. The germline V gene encodes CDR1 SGHRS and CDR2 YFSETQ. Comment on this clonotype: Its antigen is not known.

Study-level findings and limits: Counts and diversity of T cells one year after transplant came mostly from newly produced T cells. It was reported that alpha-beta T cells came from several hundred expanded graft clones (about two months after transplant).

The TCRbeta library was prepared with unique molecular identifiers. Using its own MiXCR run on the PCR reads, TCRdb lists one record per CDR3 protein. The sample shows 400,000 to 450,000 distinct CDR3 sequences, 43% of them seen only once. The chain combines TRBV5-1 with TRBJ2-5; D assignment may be TRBD1 or TRBD2 (5 bases each). The receptor was isolated from a girl aged 2-9 years with aplastic anemia, due to receive a stem cell transplant. The sample consisted of PBMCs, taken before TCRalphabeta/CD19-depleted stem cell transplant. CDR3 DNA: TGCGCCAGCAGCCGGGACGTTCACCAAGAGACCCAGTACTTC. It translates to CASSRDVHQETQYF.